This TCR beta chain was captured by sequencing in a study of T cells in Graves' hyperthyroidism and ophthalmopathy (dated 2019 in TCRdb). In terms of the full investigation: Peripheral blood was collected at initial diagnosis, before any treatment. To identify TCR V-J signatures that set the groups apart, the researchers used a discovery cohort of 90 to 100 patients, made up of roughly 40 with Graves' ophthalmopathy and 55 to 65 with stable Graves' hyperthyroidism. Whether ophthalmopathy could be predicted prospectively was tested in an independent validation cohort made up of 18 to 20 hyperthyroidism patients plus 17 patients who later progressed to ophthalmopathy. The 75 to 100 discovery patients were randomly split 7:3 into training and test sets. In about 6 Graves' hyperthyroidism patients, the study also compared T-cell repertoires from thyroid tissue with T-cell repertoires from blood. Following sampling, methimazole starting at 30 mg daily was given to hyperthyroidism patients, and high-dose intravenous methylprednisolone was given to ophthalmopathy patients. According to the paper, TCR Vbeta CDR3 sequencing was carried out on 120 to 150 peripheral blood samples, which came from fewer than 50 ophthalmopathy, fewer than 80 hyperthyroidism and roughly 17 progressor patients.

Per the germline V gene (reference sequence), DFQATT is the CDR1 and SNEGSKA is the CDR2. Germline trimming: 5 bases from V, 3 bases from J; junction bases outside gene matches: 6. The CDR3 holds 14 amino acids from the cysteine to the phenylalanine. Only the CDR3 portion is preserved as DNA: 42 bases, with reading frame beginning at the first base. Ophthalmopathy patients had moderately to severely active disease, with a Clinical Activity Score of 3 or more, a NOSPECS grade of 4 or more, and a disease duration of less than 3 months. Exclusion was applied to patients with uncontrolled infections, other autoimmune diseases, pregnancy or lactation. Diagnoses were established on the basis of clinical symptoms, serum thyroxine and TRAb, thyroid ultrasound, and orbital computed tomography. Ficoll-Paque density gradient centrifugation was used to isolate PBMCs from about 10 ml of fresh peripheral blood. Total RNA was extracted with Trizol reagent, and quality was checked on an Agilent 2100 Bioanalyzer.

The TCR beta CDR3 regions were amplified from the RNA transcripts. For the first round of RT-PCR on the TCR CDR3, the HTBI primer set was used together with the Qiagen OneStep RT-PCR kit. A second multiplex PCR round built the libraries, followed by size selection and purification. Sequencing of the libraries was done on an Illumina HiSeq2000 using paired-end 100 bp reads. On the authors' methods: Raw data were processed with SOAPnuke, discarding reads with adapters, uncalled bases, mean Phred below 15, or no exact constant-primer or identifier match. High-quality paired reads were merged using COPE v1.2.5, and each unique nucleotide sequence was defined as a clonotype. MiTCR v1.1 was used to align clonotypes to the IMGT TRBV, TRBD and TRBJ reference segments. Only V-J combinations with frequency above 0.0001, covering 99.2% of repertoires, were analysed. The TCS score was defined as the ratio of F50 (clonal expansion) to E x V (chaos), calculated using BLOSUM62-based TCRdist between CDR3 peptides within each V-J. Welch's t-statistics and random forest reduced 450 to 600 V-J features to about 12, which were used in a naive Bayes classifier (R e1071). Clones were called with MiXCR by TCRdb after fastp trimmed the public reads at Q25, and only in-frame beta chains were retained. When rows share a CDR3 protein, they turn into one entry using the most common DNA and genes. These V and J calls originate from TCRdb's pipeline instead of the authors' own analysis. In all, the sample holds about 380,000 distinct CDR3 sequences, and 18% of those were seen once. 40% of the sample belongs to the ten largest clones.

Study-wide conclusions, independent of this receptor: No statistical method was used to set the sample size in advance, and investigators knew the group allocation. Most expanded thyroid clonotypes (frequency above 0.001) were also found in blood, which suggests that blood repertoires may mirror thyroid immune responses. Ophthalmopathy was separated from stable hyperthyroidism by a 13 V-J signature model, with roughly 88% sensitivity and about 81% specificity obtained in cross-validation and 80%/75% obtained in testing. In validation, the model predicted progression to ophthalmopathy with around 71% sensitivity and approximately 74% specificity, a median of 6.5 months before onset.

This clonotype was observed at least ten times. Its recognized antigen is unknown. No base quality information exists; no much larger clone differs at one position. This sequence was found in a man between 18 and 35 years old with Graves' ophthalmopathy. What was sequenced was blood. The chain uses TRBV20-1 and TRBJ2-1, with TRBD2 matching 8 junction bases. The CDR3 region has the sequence CSAAAGGIYNEQFF. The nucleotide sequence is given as TGCAGTGCTGCCGCGGGGGGAATCTACAATGAGCAGTTCTTC.